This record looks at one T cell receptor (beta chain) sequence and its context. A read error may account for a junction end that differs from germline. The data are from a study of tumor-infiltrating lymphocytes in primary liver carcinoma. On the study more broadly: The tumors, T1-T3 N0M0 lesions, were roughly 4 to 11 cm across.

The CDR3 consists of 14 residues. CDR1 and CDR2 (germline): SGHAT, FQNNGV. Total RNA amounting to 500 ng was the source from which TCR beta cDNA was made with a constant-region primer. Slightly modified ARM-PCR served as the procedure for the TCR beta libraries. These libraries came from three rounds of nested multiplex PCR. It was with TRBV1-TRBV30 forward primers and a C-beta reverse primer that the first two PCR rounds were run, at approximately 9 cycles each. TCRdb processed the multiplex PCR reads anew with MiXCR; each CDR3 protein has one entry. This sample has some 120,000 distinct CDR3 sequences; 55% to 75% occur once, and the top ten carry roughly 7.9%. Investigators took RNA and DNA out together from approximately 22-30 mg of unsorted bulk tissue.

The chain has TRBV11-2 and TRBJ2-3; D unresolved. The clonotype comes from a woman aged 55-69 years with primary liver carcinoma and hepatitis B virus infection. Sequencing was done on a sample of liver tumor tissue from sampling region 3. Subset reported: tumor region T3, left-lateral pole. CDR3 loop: CASSSLRSTYTQYF. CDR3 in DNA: TGTGCCAGCAGCTCCTTACGCTCCACATATACGCAGTATTTT.